Given below is one T cell receptor beta chain in context. The target antigen is unknown. The donors were healthy bone marrow donors. This entry comes from a study of cytomegalovirus exposure and HLA in healthy donors. The PCR contained 60 Vbeta and 13 Jbeta primers. TCRdb's copy holds only in-frame clones and misses some; the assay was immunoSEQ multiplex PCR. The sample gives more than 110,000 clones, roughly four fifths of which show up once; approximately 6.8% is in the top ten. Trimming took 7 bases from V and 2 from J; bases not matched to a gene: 7. Per germline, CDR1 SGHTA and CDR2 FQGNSA. The CDR3 sequence is 14 residues long. The study, taken as a whole, reports: According to an earlier analysis, most TCR beta V segments yielded productive rearrangements about 90% or about 30% of the time.

The sample consisted of PBMCs. The sequence was collected from a man aged 25 to 40 in good health and CMV-seronegative. The chain has TRBV7-2 and TRBJ1-1, with TRBD1 matching 7 bases. The CDR3 DNA sequence: TGTGCCAGCACATTAGGGACAGCTAACACTGAAGCTTTCTTT. Its protein product is CASTLGTANTEAFF.